The 21 T cell receptor beta chains given below trace back to one sample, sequenced in a study of blood T cell repertoires in COVID-19. The table came from immunoSEQ multiplex PCR; TCRdb's copy has only in-frame clones and leaves some out. This sample carries approximately 200,000 clones, about 85% of them seen once, and the ten largest clones take about 17%. Sequencing input: PBMCs or T cells enriched from blood (not recorded which). The receptors derive from a man between 40 and 49 years old who had recovered from COVID-19.

This chain joins TRBV29-1 and TRBJ2-1, with 11 bases matching TRBD2. Germline CDR1 SQVTM, CDR2 ANQGSEA. There are 14 residues in the CDR3. CDR3 in amino acids: CSGVVGLAANEQFF. CDR3 nucleotide sequence: TGCAGTGGCGTTGTGGGACTAGCGGCGAATGAGCAGTTCTTC.

The rearrangement joins TRBV18 to TRBJ1-3, with D hard to call. Germline CDR1 KGHSH, CDR2 LQKENI. Between the trimmed V and J ends, which lost 2 bases and 1 base, there was a span of 12 bases. The CDR3 consists of 16 residues. CDR3 coding DNA: TGTGCCAGCTCACCAAGGATCGGGGAATCTGGAAACACCATATATTTT. Translation: CASSPRIGESGNTIYF.

This clone has only one observation. The chain links TRBV28 to TRBJ1-1; D gene uncertain. The V end lost 2 bases, the J end lost 7 bases, and 11 bases lay between the germline ends. CDR1 MDHEN and CDR2 SYDVKM come from the germline V gene. CDR3 size: 13 residues. The CDR3 nucleotides are TGTGCCAGCAGTTTAACCTCCGACAATGAAGCTTTCTTT. Amino acid sequence: CASSLTSDNEAFF.

The chain is built from TRBV6-5 and TRBJ2-1, with a possible D match to TRBD2 (5 bases). The CDR3 is made up of 13 amino acids. Trimming shortened V by 2 bases and J by 7 bases, and 9 bases separated the two germline ends. Germline CDR1 is MNHEY and CDR2 is SVGAGI. The CDR3 coding sequence is TGTGCCAGCAGTTACACGAGGGAGAATGAGCAGTTCTTC. Encoded protein: CASSYTRENEQFF.

This clone was counted between two and nine times. The genes are TRBV29-1 and TRBJ1-4, with a tentative D call TRBD1 (5 bases). The CDR3 has 14 residues. Germline CDR1 is SQVTM and CDR2 is ANQGSEA. Trimming stripped 6 bases from V and 0 bases from J, with 11 bases between. In nucleotides, the CDR3 is TGCAGCGTCTACGGGGGGACAACTAATGAAAAACTGTTTTTT. Its translation is CSVYGGTTNEKLFF.

This sequence joins TRBV19 and TRBJ2-1, with unresolved D. The V and J ends lost 2 bases and 9 bases respectively, with 8 bases between them. CDR3 length: 12 amino acids. The germline V gene has CDR1 LNHDA and CDR2 SQIVND (reference sequence). The CDR3: CASSINGPEQFF. The CDR3 DNA reads as TGTGCCAGTAGTATAAACGGTCCTGAGCAGTTCTTC.

This clone was observed a single time. The chain carries TRBV12-5 and TRBJ1-6; D ambiguous. The V gene lost 4 bases and the J gene lost 11 bases, with 9 bases spanning the gap. This CDR3 has 12 residues. From germline, CDR1 is LGHNT and CDR2 FRNRAP. CDR3 loop: CASGSQRAPLHF. CDR3 DNA sequence: TGTGCTAGTGGTTCCCAGCGGGCACCCCTCCACTTT.

The chain recombines TRBV20-1 with TRBJ1-2; 7 nucleotides agree with TRBD1. This CDR3 comprises 11 residues. Germline CDR1 and CDR2: DFQATT and SNEGSKA (reference sequence). As DNA, the CDR3 is TGCAGCACAGGGGTTAAAGGTGGCTACACCTTC. Translated, it gives CSTGVKGGYTF.

There are a few counts of this clone. This chain joins TRBV28 and TRBJ2-7; D gene unclear. This CDR3 is 17 amino acids long. V lost 5 bases and J 3 bases, leaving 23 bases between the germline ends. Germline values: CDR1 MDHEN, CDR2 SYDVKM. Here the CDR3 DNA reads TGTGCCAGCAGTCCTCCAACTGTGGAACACTATCGCTACGAGCAGTACTTC. This gives the protein CASSPPTVEHYRYEQYF. The variable domain in full, completed from reference TRBV28 and TRBJ2-7, reads DVKVTQSSRYLVKRTGEKVFLECVQDMDHENMFWYRQDPGLGLRLIYFSYDVKMKEKGDIPEGYSVSREKKERFSLILESASTNQTSMYLCASSPPTVEHYRYEQYFGPGTRLTVT.

The chain couples TRBV4-2 to TRBJ2-1, with D possibly TRBD2 on 5 matching bases. This CDR3 spans 17 amino acids. CDR1 and CDR2 (germline): LGHNA, YNFKEQ. Between the trimmed V and J ends, which lost 0 bases and 0 bases, there was a span of 12 bases. CDR3 in amino acids: CASSQDHPGSSYNEQFF. CDR3 sequence (DNA): TGTGCCAGCAGCCAAGATCACCCGGGAAGCTCCTACAATGAGCAGTTCTTC.

The J gene is TRBJ2-2, the V gene TRBV7-3; TRBD2 is a possible D gene (5 bases). Germline V gene lookup returns CDR1 SGHTA and CDR2 FQGTGA. The CDR3 totals 14 residues. V lost 6 bases, J lost 7 bases, and 15 bases lay in between. The CDR3: CASRVELAGGELFF. Here the CDR3 DNA reads TGTGCCAGCAGAGTTGAGCTAGCAGGCGGGGAGCTGTTTTTT.

The chain carries TRBV19 and TRBJ2-7, with 8 nucleotides matching TRBD1. Germline V CDR1 and CDR2: LNHDA, SQIVND (reference sequence). V trimming: 9 bases; J trimming: 1 base; junction bases outside the gene matches: 5. There are 13 residues in the CDR3. In DNA form, the CDR3 reads TGTGCCAGCCGGGACAGGACTTCCTACGAGCAGTACTTC. It specifies CASRDRTSYEQYF.

This chain connects TRBV28 to TRBJ1-6, with 9 bases matching TRBD1. The CDR3 has 15 residues. Germline V gives CDR1 MDHEN, CDR2 SYDVKM. V shed 6 bases and J 9 bases; nucleotides not matched to a gene: 9. The CDR3 nucleotides are TGTGCCAGCAGGGGTGGGACAGGGACTATTTCACCCCTCCACTTT. It is translated as CASRGGTGTISPLHF.

The V and J genes are TRBV5-1 and TRBJ2-2; 7 bases line up with TRBD2. With 0 bases clipped from V and 3 bases from J, the junction kept 2 bases outside the gene matches. The CDR3 sequence is 15 residues long. Germline V gene data show CDR1 as SGHRS and CDR2 as YFSETQ. The CDR3 region is CASSLVGLYTGELFF. The CDR3 DNA reads TGCGCCAGCAGCTTGGTGGGACTATACACCGGGGAGCTGTTTTTT.

The J gene is TRBJ1-5, the V gene TRBV30; D gene ambiguous. The V end was cut by 0 bases, the J end by 0 bases, with 3 bases between. The CDR3 has 13 residues. The germline V gene encodes CDR1 GTSNPN and CDR2 SVGIG (reference sequence). CDR3 bases: TGTGCCTGGAGTGTATATAGCAATCAGCCCCAGCATTTT. This encodes CAWSVYSNQPQHF.

The chain couples TRBV9 to TRBJ2-7; 11 bases agree with TRBD1. The length of the CDR3 is 15 residues. V lost 9 bases to trimming and J lost 5 bases; unmatched junction nucleotides: 13. Germline V gene data show CDR1 as SGDLS and CDR2 as YYNGEE. CDR3 DNA sequence: TGTGCCAAAAGGGGCTCGGACAGGGGGCCAAACGAGCAGTACTTC. Its translation is CAKRGSDRGPNEQYF. The full variable domain, rest sourced from reference TRBV9 and TRBJ2-7, is DSGVTQTPKHLITATGQRVTLRCSPRSGDLSVYWYQQSLDQGLQFLIQYYNGEERAKGNILERFSAQQFPDLHSELNLSSLELGDSALYFCAKRGSDRGPNEQYFGPGTRLTVT.

Comments on this clone: Other DNA sequences in the same sample also yield this CDR3. This chain joins TRBV30 and TRBJ2-7; tentative D call: TRBD1 (6 bases). The CDR3 has 13 residues. Trimming left V 3 bases short and J 0 bases short, with 9 bases between. Germline V CDR1 and CDR2: GTSNPN, SVGIG (reference sequence). This chain's CDR3 is CAWSRGSSYEQYF. DNA for the CDR3: TGTGCCTGGAGCAGGGGAAGCTCCTACGAGCAGTACTTC.

This chain uses TRBV7-2 with TRBJ2-7; D is possibly TRBD1 (7 bases). Per germline, CDR1 SGHTA and CDR2 FQGNSA. With 5 bases removed from V and 2 bases from J, the gap between germline ends came to 16 bases. The CDR3 has 15 residues. CDR3 protein: CASSHSQGRPYEQYF. CDR3 bases: TGTGCCAGCAGCCACTCACAGGGGAGGCCCTACGAGCAGTACTTC.

V and J are TRBV10-3 and TRBJ2-1; 8 bases align to TRBD2. V gave up 0 bases and J gave up 6 bases; unmatched junction bases: 4. The germline CDR1 and CDR2 sequences are ENHRY and SYGVKD. This CDR3 comprises 15 residues. The CDR3 sequence: CAISESLSGSNEQFF. The CDR3 coding sequence is TGTGCCATCAGTGAGTCTCTAAGCGGGAGCAATGAGCAGTTCTTC.

The chain uses TRBV7-9 and TRBJ2-2; D unresolved. Germline V gene sequence: CDR1 SEHNR, CDR2 FQNEAQ (reference sequence). CDR3 length equals 15 residues. The V and J ends lost 3 bases and 5 bases respectively, with 13 bases between them. The CDR3 region has the DNA TGTGCCAGCAGCTTCTCCAACCGAGAAACCGGGGAGCTGTTTTTT. This codes for CASSFSNRETGELFF.

The chain uses TRBV19 and TRBJ1-1; D possibly corresponds to TRBD1 (6 bases). CDR3 length: 12 residues. CDR1 is LNHDA, CDR2 SQIVND, per germline (reference sequence). Trimming stripped 3 bases from V and 10 bases from J, with 12 bases between. In DNA, the CDR3 is TGTGCCAGTAGTATCCCCAACAGGGTAGCTTTCTTT. Protein: CASSIPNRVAFF.